The 17 T cell receptor beta chains below come from one sample, sequenced in a study of CD8+ T cells in alopecia areata. Described treatment: oral pan-JAK inhibitor, 5-10 mg twice daily. RNA, once extracted, was reverse transcribed into cDNA for use as the sequencing template. Here immunoSEQ multiplex PCR was the method, and the copy in TCRdb shows in-frame clones only, minus some. The profile shows approximately 140,000 clones, roughly four fifths of them singletons. The sequencing here drew on CD8+ T cells sorted from blood, taken at week 4, from a patient treated with tofacitinib. The receptor set was obtained from a human donor with alopecia areata.

The chain uses TRBV30 and TRBJ1-6; D is undetermined. Trimming shortened V by 2 bases and J by 3 bases, and 11 bases separated the two germline ends. This CDR3 region has 15 residues. Per the germline V gene, CDR1 is GTSNPN and CDR2 is SVGIG (reference sequence). CDR3 sequence: CAWSSYEIYNSPLHF. CDR3 coding DNA: TGTGCCTGGAGTAGTTATGAGATCTATAATTCACCCCTCCACTTT.

This rearrangement joins TRBV21-1 to TRBJ2-2; TRBD1 reflects the table's D call only, with no check against the DNA. TRBV21-1 is flagged as a pseudogene. CDR3 length: 15 residues. CDR3 nucleotide sequence: TGTGCCAGCATTCACAGGGGGAAACGGACCGGGGAGCTGTTTTTT. It yields the protein CASIHRGKRTGELFF.

V is TRBV11-2 and J is TRBJ2-4; no clear D. The CDR3 has 14 residues. The germline CDR1 and CDR2 sequences are SGHAT and FQNNGV. The ends were cut back, 6 bases at V and 7 bases at J, with 16 bases in the middle. The CDR3 sequence: CASSQTKDLNIQYF. The CDR3 DNA sequence: TGTGCCAGCAGTCAAACCAAGGACCTTAACATTCAGTACTTC.

This clone was counted between two and nine times. The chain employs TRBV27 and TRBJ2-2; 10 bases align to TRBD2. This CDR3 is built from 16 residues. V gave up 4 bases and J gave up 4 bases; unmatched junction bases: 6. Germline-derived CDR1 and CDR2 are MNHEY and SMNVEV (reference sequence). CDR3 loop: CASSSLAGDRTGELFF. CDR3 in DNA: TGTGCCAGCAGTTCCCTAGCGGGGGATCGCACCGGGGAGCTGTTTTTT.

In this sample, this clone turned up once. The gene calls are TRBV5-6 and TRBJ2-7; the match to TRBD2 covers 8 bases. The germline V gene has CDR1 SGHDT and CDR2 YYEEEE. This CDR3 is built from 13 residues. Losses at the gene ends were 3 bases for V and 1 base for J; bases not matched to a gene: 0. The CDR3 nucleotides read TGTGCCAGCAGCTCGGGAGGGTCCTACGAGCAGTACTTC. Translated, it gives CASSSGGSYEQYF.

This sequence joins TRBV2 and TRBJ2-7; D uncertain. This CDR3 contains 16 residues. CDR1 and CDR2 (germline): SNHLY, FYNNEI. V lost 2 bases to trimming and J lost 6 bases, with 20 bases between them. CDR3 protein: CASSELVGQPHPEQYF. CDR3 nucleotides: TGTGCCAGCAGTGAATTGGTTGGTCAGCCCCACCCCGAGCAGTACTTC.

The genes are TRBV19 and TRBJ2-2; no reliable D call. CDR1 and CDR2 from the germline V gene are LNHDA and SQIVND (reference sequence). Trimming shortened V by 6 bases and J by 1 base, and 3 bases separated the two germline ends. The CDR3 spans 12 residues. CDR3 sequence (DNA): TGTGCCAGTAGCTTGAACACCGGGGAGCTGTTTTTT. Translation: CASSLNTGELFF.

The chain carries TRBV30 and TRBJ1-1, with no clear D. Trimming took off 5 bases at V and 2 bases at J, with 9 bases between the two ends. CDR3 length equals 12 residues. Germline CDR1 GTSNPN, CDR2 SVGIG (reference sequence). CDR3 nucleotide sequence: TGTGCCTGGGGCGACATCAACACTGAAGCTTTCTTT. It is translated as CAWGDINTEAFF.

This chain links TRBV10-3 with TRBJ2-4, with a possible D match to TRBD2 (7 bases). This CDR3 comprises 15 residues. CDR1 and CDR2 (germline): ENHRY, SYGVKD. V lost 0 bases, J lost 8 bases, and 14 bases lay in between. For the CDR3, the DNA is TGTGCCATCAGTGAGTCGTCGGGGGGCTGGGACATTCAGTACTTC. Amino acids: CAISESSGGWDIQYF.

The chain has TRBV7-2 and TRBJ2-1; D ambiguous. The germline V and J ends were trimmed by 1 base and 0 bases, with 7 bases remaining between them. There are 15 residues in the CDR3. Germline V gene lookup returns CDR1 SGHTA and CDR2 FQGNSA. The CDR3 DNA sequence: TGTGCCAGCAGCTTAGGGGGTACCTCCTACAATGAGCAGTTCTTC. Translation gives CASSLGGTSYNEQFF.

V usage is TRBV5-1 and J usage is TRBJ1-1; D unclear. V was shortened by 1 base and J by 2 bases, with 9 bases between the two germline ends. Germline V gene data show CDR1 as SGHRS and CDR2 as YFSETQ. The CDR3 spans 14 residues. The chain's CDR3 is CASSLYPGNTEAFF. In nucleotides, the CDR3 is TGCGCCAGCAGCTTGTACCCAGGAAACACTGAAGCTTTCTTT.

With regard to this clone: The sample has other DNA sequences that encode this CDR3 too. In DNA, the CDR3 is TGTGCCAGCAGCCTCCGGGGCCCTAGCGTTGAGGAGACCCAGTACTTC. Residues: CASSLRGPSVEETQYF. The J gene is TRBJ2-5, the V gene TRBV7-2; D is perhaps TRBD2 (6 bases). This CDR3 contains 16 residues. V was trimmed by 5 bases and J by 5 bases, leaving 21 bases between them. Germline CDR1 SGHTA, CDR2 FQGNSA.

The rearrangement joins TRBV13 to TRBJ2-1, with 14 nucleotides matching TRBD2. The CDR3 totals 13 residues. The germline CDR1 and CDR2 sequences are PRHDT and FYEKMQ (reference sequence). V lost 8 bases, J lost 9 bases, and 3 bases stayed unmatched. CDR3 coding DNA: TGTGCCAGCGAGGGACTAGCGGGGGTTGAGCAGTTCTTC. This encodes CASEGLAGVEQFF.

This clone has just a few counts. This chain connects TRBV7-9 to TRBJ1-2; 7 bases align to TRBD1. V dropped 4 bases and J dropped 4; count of bases not matched to a gene: 12. Germline values: CDR1 SEHNR, CDR2 FQNEAQ (reference sequence). The CDR3 is 16 residues long. CDR3 bases: TGTGCCAGCAGCTCCTGGGACAGCGAGTCCCTCTATGGCTACACCTTC. Residues: CASSSWDSESLYGYTF.

This chain links TRBV11-2 with TRBJ2-5; weak D call: TRBD1 (6 bases). This CDR3 region has 15 residues. Germline V gene sequence: CDR1 SGHAT, CDR2 FQNNGV. V was clipped by 3 bases and J by 1 base, with 12 bases between them. The CDR3 protein is CASSFNRAFQETQYF. In nucleotides, the CDR3 is TGTGCCAGCAGCTTTAACAGGGCCTTCCAAGAGACCCAGTACTTC.

The rearrangement uses TRBV7-9 and TRBJ2-5; D unclear. The germline V gene has CDR1 SEHNR and CDR2 FQNEAQ (reference sequence). The CDR3 runs 14 residues. Trimming stripped 2 bases from V and 4 bases from J, with 11 bases between. The CDR3 reads CASSLTVQAETQYF. The CDR3 nucleotides read TGTGCCAGCAGCTTAACAGTTCAGGCAGAGACCCAGTACTTC.

V gene TRBV6-5 combines with J gene TRBJ2-7; the D is unclear. Deletions cut 6 bases from V and 3 bases from J, with 15 bases between. The CDR3 runs 14 residues. Germline values: CDR1 MNHEY, CDR2 SVGAGI. The CDR3 spells CASSDSTNNYEQYF. The CDR3 region has the DNA TGTGCCAGCAGCGACTCCACAAACAACTACGAGCAGTACTTC.